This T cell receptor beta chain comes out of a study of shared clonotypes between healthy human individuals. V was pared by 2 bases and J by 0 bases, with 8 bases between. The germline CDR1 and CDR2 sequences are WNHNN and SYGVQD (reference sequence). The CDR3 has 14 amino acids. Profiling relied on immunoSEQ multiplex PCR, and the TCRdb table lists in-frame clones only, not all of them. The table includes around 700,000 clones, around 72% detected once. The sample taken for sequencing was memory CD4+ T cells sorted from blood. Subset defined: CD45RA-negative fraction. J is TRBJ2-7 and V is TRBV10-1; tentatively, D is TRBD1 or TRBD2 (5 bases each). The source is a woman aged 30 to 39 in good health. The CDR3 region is CASSEMGDSYEQYF. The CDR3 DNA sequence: TGCGCCAGCAGTGAGATGGGGGACTCCTACGAGCAGTACTTC.